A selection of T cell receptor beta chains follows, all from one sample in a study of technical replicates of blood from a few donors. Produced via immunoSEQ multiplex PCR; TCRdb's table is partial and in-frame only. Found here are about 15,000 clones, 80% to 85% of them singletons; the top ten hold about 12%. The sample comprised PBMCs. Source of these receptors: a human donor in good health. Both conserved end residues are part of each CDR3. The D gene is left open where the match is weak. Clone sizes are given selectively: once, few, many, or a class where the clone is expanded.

TGTGCCAGTAGTCGATCTGACAGGGCAAATCAGCCCCAGCATTTT	CASSRSDRANQPQHF	TRBD1	TRBV19	.	TRBJ1-5
TGTGCCAGCAGCCCTGCAAATCGGGGTGTAGCCAAAAACATTCAGTACTTC	CASSPANRGVAKNIQYF	.	TRBV7-8	.	TRBJ2-4
TGTGCCATCAGTGAAGGAGTGATCTACGAGCAGTACTTC	CAISEGVIYEQYF	.	TRBV10-3	once	TRBJ2-7
TGTGCCTGGAGTGTACACGGGAGTCCCTACGAGCAGTACTTC	CAWSVHGSPYEQYF	.	TRBV30	.	TRBJ2-7
TGTGCCTGGAGTGTAGGAGGGGGGGTTGCCTACGAGCAGTACTTC	CAWSVGGGVAYEQYF	.	TRBV30	.	TRBJ2-7
TGCGCCAGCAGCTTGGGCGGTTACGAGCAGTACTTC	CASSLGGYEQYF	.	TRBV5-1	.	TRBJ2-7
TGTGCCAGCAGTGGCGGACAGGGGAACTACAATGAGCAGTTCTTC	CASSGGQGNYNEQFF	TRBD1	TRBV6-1	.	TRBJ2-1
TGTGCCATCGGGACTAGCGGGAGCTACGAGCAGTACTTC	CAIGTSGSYEQYF	TRBD2	TRBV2	.	TRBJ2-7
TGTGCCAGCAGCGTAGCACGGGAGTCCGGCGAGCAGTACTTC	CASSVARESGEQYF	.	TRBV9	.	TRBJ2-7
TGTGCCAGCAGCTTTAGCGGGAAAAGGTACGAGCAGTACTTC	CASSFSGKRYEQYF	TRBD2	TRBV7-8	.	TRBJ2-7
TGTGCCAGCAGTGAGGGGGGGCCGAACACTGAAGCTTTCTTT	CASSEGGPNTEAFF	.	TRBV2	few	TRBJ1-1